This T cell receptor beta chain was observed in a study of blood T cell repertoires in COVID-19 (dated by TCRdb to the early 2020s). For context, the study as a whole: Collaborator samples came from the United States, Italy and Spain and covered acute and convalescent phases of COVID-19. The material from the prospective study consisted of cDNA or gDNA derived from T cells, B-cell-depleted T cells, or PBMCs. The dataset comprised deeply sampled blood TCRbeta repertoires from subjects exposed to, actively infected with, or recovered from COVID-19. A freely available public database, intended as a resource for researchers studying the immune response to SARS-CoV-2, is where the repertoires were released. Samples came from the ongoing ImmuneRACE study (first 160 participants) plus 1,254 subjects from 6 global collaborators. A de-identified subject ID, COVID-19 status, age in years and sex were almost always included in the sample metadata. Where available, HLA class I and class II types were obtained from metadata supplied by the sample provider rather than from assay-based typing. Overall study results and their limits: How much clinical and demographic metadata was included differed by source and by participant, and the metadata was provided uncurated.

TCRbeta CDR3 regions were amplified from genomic DNA by means of the immunoSEQ Assay, a bias-controlled multiplex PCR. In the original analysis: The number of nucleated cells in each sample was estimated by amplification of reference gene primers within the assay. To quantify the absolute abundance of each unique TCRbeta CDR3 rearrangement, sequence reads were collapsed and filtered. For each sample, productive Simpson clonality was calculated as the square root of Simpson's diversity index over productive rearrangements. TCRdb took this table from immuneACCESS and kept in-frame rearrangements with V and J called. Such tables lack part of the clones; where checked against another copy, unresolved V genes explain under half of the gap, and the rest is unexplained. The V and J calls and the clone size are those of that table, but D and trimming were determined from the DNA. The sample profile shows about 76,000 clones; around 75% of them were found once. The ten biggest clones cover around 21% of the sample.

CDR1 and CDR2 (SGHRS, YFSETQ) derive from the germline V gene. Trimming costs V 0 bases and J 5 bases, and their ends lie 8 bases apart. The CDR3 contains 13 residues, cysteine and phenylalanine counted. The DNA shown is the 39-base CDR3, in frame from base 1. To note about this clone: The specificity of this receptor is unknown. No much larger clone is present one base from it, and per-base qualities are unavailable.

Whole blood was collected in K2EDTA tubes by collaborating institutions according to the institutions' own protocols. For TCRbeta analysis, collaborators shipped samples in one of three forms: frozen whole blood, isolated PBMCs, or DNA extracted from either of those sample types. The TCR sequence derives from a man in his 70s with acute or convalescent COVID-19. This chain joins TRBV5-1 to TRBJ1-2; a confident D gene designation cannot be given. Sequencing was performed on peripheral blood. The encoded CDR3 is CASSLGDIYGYTF. Here is the DNA: TGCGCCAGCAGCTTGGGAGACATATATGGCTACACCTTC.